The TCR beta chain described here comes from a study of T-cell reconstitution after alpha-beta-depleted transplantation in children. Germline V gene lookup returns CDR1 SEHNR and CDR2 FQNEAQ (reference sequence). Trimming left V 5 bases short and J 4 bases short, with 18 bases between. The CDR3 has 15 amino acids. Unique molecular identifiers featured in how the TCRbeta library was prepared. TCRdb re-called the PCR reads through MiXCR, storing one row per CDR3 protein. The table includes about 340,000 distinct CDR3 sequences, approximately 10% detected once. The receptor was derived from a human donor who donated a stem cell graft to a child with acute lymphoblastic leukemia. The source was PBMCs from the stem cell graft donor, collected from the stem cell graft. The gene calls are TRBV7-9 and TRBJ2-7, with D maybe TRBD2 (5 bases). The CDR3 here is CASSPKGLLPYEQYF. Here the CDR3 DNA reads TGTGCCAGCAGCCCAAAAGGACTCCTCCCATACGAGCAGTACTTC.